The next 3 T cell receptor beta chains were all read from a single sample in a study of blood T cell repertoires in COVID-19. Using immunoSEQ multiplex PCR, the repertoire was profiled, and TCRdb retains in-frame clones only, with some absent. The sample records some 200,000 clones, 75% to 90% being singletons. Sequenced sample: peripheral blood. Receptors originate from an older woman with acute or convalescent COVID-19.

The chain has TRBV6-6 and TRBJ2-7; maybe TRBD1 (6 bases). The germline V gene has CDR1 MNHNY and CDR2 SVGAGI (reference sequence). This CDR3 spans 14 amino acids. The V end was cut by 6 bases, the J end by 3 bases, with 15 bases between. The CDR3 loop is CASSKTPGVYEQYF. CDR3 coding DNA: TGTGCCAGCAGCAAAACCCCAGGGGTCTACGAGCAGTACTTC.

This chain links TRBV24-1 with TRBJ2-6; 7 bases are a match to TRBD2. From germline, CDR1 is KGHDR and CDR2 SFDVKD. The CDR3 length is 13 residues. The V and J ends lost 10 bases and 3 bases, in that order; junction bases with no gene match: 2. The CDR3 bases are TGTGCCACACGGGGGGATGGGGCCAACGTCCTGACTTTC. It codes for CATRGDGANVLTF.

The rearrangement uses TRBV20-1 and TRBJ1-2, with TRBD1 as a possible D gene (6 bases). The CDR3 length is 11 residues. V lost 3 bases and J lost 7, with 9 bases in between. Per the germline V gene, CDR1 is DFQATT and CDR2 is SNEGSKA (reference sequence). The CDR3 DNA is TGCAGTGCTAGGGGCAGGGGTGGCTACACCTTC. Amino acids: CSARGRGGYTF.